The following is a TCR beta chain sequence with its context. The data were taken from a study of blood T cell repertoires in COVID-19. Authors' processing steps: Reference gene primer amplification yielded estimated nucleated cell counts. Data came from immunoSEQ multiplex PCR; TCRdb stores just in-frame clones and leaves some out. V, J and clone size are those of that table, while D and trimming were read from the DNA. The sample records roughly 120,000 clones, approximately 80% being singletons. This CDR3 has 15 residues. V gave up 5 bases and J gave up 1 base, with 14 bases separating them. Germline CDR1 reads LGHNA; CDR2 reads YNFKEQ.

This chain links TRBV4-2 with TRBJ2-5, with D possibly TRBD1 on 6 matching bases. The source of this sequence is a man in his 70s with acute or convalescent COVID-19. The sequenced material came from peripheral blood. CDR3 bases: TGTGCCAGCAGCTCCCAGGGGCGGTTCCAAGAGACCCAGTACTTC. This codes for CASSSQGRFQETQYF.